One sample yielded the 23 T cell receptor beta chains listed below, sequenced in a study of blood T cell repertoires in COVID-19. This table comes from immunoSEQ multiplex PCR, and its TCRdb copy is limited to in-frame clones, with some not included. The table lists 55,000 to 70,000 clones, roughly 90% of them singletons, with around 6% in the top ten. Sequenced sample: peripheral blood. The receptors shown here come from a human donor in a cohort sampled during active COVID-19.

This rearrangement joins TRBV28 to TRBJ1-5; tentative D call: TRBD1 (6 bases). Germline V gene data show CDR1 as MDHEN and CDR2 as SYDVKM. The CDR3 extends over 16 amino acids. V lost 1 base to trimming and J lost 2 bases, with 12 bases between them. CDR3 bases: TGTGCCAGCAGTTTATTCCGGGAGGGGGGCAATCAGCCCCAGCATTTT. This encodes CASSLFREGGNQPQHF. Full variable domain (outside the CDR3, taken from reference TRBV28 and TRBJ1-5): DVKVTQSSRYLVKRTGEKVFLECVQDMDHENMFWYRQDPGLGLRLIYFSYDVKMKEKGDIPEGYSVSREKKERFSLILESASTNQTSMYLCASSLFREGGNQPQHFGDGTRLSIL.

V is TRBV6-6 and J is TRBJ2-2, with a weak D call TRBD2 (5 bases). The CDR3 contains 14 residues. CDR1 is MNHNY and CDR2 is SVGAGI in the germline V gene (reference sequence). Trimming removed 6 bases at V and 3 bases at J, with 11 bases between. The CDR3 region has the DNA TGTGCCAGCAGACCCAGGACTGACACCGGGGAGCTGTTTTTT. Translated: CASRPRTDTGELFF.

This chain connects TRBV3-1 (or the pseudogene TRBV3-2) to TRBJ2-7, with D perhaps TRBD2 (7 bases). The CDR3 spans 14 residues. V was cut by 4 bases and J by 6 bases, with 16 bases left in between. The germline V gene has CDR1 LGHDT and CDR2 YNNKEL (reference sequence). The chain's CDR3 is CASSRDGGPSEQYF. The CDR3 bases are TGTGCCAGCAGCCGCGACGGGGGGCCGAGCGAGCAGTACTTC.

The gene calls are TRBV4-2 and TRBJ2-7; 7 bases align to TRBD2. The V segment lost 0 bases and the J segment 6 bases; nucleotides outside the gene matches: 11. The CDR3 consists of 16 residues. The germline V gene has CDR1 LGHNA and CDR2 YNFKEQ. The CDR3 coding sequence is TGTGCCAGCAGCCAAGAACGGCGGCGGGAGCAGGGCGAGCAGTACTTC. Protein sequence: CASSQERRREQGEQYF.

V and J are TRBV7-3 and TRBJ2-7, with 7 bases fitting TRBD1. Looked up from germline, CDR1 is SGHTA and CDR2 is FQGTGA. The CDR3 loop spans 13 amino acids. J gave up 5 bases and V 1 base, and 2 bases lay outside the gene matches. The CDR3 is CASSLIQGNEQYF. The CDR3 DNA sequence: TGTGCCAGCAGCTTAATACAGGGGAACGAGCAGTACTTC.

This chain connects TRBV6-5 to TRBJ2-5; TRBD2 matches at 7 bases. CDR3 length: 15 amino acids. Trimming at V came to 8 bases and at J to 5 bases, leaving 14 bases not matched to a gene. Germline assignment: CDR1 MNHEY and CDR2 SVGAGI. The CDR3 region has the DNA TGTGCCAGCTGGGTGGCTAGCGGAGGGGAGGAGACCCAGTACTTC. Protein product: CASWVASGGEETQYF.

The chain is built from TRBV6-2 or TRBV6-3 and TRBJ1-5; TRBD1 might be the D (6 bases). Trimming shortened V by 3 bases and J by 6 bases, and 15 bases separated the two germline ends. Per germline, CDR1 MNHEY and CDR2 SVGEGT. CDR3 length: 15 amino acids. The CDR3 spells CASSYQGSAAQPQHF. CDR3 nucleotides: TGTGCCAGCAGTTATCAGGGGAGCGCCGCTCAGCCCCAGCATTTT.

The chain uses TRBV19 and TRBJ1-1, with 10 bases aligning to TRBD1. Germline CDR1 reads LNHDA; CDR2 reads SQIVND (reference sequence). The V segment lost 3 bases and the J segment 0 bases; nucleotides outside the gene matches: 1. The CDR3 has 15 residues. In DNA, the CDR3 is TGTGCCAGTAGTATGGGGACAGGGGTGAACACTGAAGCTTTCTTT. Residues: CASSMGTGVNTEAFF.

This CDR3 reads CASSFLPRQGLYRGYTF. The CDR3 nucleotides read TGTGCCAGCAGTTTTCTCCCGAGACAGGGACTTTATCGTGGCTACACCTTC. V usage is TRBV27 and J usage is TRBJ1-2; TRBD1 agrees at 7 bases. Germline trimming cut 3 bases from V and 7 bases from J; bases unmatched to any gene: 17. This CDR3 comprises 17 residues. Germline values: CDR1 MNHEY, CDR2 SMNVEV (reference sequence).

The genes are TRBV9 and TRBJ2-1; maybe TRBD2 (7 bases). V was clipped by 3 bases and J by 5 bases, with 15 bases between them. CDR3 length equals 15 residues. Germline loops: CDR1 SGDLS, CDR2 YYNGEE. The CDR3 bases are TGTGCCAGCAGCGGAGCCGGGGGGCATAACAATGAGCAGTTCTTC. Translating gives CASSGAGGHNNEQFF. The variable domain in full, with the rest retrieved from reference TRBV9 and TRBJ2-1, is DSGVTQTPKHLITATGQRVTLRCSPRSGDLSVYWYQQSLDQGLQFLIQYYNGEERAKGNILERFSAQQFPDLHSELNLSSLELGDSALYFCASSGAGGHNNEQFFGPGTRLTVL.

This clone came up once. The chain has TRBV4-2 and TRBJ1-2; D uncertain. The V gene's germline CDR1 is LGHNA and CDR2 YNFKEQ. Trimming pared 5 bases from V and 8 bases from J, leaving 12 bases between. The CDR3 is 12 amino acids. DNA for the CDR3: TGTGCCAGCAGCAGCGGCTCTCGCGGCTACACCTTC. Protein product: CASSSGSRGYTF.

In DNA, the CDR3 is TGTGCCAGTAGTCTCCAGGGAGGTACTGAAGCTTTCTTT. Protein: CASSLQGGTEAFF. V gene TRBV19 combines with J gene TRBJ1-1, with D possibly TRBD1 on 5 matching bases. Trimming left V 5 bases short and J 5 bases short, with 12 bases between. CDR3 length equals 13 residues. Germline-derived CDR1 and CDR2 are LNHDA and SQIVND (reference sequence).

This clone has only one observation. DNA of the CDR3: TGTGCCAGCACCCCCGTTTGGGGGGAAGAGACCCAGTACTTC. Translation gives CASTPVWGEETQYF. V usage is TRBV6-6 and J usage is TRBJ2-5; weak D call: TRBD2 (6 bases). V gave up 7 bases and J gave up 3 bases, with 15 bases separating them. The CDR3 extends over 14 amino acids. Germline assignment: CDR1 MNHNY and CDR2 SVGAGI (reference sequence).

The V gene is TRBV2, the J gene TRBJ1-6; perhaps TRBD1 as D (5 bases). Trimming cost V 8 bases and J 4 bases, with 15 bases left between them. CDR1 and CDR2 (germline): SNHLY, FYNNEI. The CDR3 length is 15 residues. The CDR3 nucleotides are TGTGCCAGCGGGGGGAGCAGCTTTTATAATTCACCCCTCCACTTT. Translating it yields CASGGSSFYNSPLHF.

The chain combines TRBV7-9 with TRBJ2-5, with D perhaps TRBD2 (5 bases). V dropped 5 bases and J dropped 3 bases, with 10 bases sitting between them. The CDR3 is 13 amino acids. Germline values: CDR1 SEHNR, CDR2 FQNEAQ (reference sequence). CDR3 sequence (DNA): TGTGCCAGCAGCCGTAGCGAAAAAGAGACCCAGTACTTC. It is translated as CASSRSEKETQYF.

In DNA, the CDR3 is TGTGCCAGCAGCTCCGGGGGCACAGATACGCAGTATTTT. This encodes CASSSGGTDTQYF. The genes are TRBV7-2 and TRBJ2-3; weak D call: TRBD2 (5 bases). Trimming cost V 4 bases and J 1 base, with 6 bases left between them. The CDR3 covers 13 residues. The germline CDR1 and CDR2 sequences are SGHTA and FQGNSA. Looking up the rest from reference TRBV7-2 and TRBJ2-3 gives the full variable domain: GAGVSQSPSNKVTEKGKDVELRCDPISGHTALYWYRQSLGQGLEFLIYFQGNSAPDKSGLPSDRFSAERTGGSVSTLTIQRTQQEDSAVYLCASSSGGTDTQYFGPGTRLTVL.

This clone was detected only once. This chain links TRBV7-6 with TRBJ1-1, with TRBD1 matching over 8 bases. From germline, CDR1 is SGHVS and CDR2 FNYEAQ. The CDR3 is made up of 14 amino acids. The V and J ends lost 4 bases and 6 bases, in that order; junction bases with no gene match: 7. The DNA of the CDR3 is TGTGCCAGCAGCTCTAGTGACAGGGGACCTGAAGCTTTCTTT. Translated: CASSSSDRGPEAFF.

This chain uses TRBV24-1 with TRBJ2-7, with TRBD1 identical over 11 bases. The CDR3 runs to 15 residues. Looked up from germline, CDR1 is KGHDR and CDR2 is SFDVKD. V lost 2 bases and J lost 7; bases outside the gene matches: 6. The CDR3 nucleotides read TGTGCCACCAGTGATTCGGGACAGGGGGGAGAGGAGCAGTACTTC. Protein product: CATSDSGQGGEEQYF.

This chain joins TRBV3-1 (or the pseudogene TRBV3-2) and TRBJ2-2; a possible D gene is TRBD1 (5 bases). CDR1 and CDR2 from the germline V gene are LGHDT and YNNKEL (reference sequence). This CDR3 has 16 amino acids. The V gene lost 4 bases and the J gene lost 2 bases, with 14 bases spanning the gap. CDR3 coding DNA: TGTGCCAGCAGCCGAGATGGTGGGGCTAACACCGGGGAGCTGTTTTTT. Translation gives CASSRDGGANTGELFF.

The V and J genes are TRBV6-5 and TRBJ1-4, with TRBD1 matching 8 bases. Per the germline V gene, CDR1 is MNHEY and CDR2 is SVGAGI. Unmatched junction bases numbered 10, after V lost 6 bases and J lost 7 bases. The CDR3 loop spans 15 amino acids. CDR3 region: CASRMAGQGGEKLFF. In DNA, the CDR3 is TGTGCCAGCAGAATGGCAGGACAGGGAGGTGAAAAACTGTTTTTT.

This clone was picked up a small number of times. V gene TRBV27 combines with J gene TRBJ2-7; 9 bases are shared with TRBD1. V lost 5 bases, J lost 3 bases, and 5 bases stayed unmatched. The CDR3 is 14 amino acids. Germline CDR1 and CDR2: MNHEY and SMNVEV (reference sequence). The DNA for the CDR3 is TGTGCCAGCAGTCCCTCGACAGGGGGCTACGAGCAGTACTTC. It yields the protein CASSPSTGGYEQYF.

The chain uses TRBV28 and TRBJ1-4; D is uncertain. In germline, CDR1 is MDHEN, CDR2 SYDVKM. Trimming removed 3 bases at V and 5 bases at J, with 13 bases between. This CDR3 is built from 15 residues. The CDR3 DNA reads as TGTGCCAGCAGTTTTCAGCCGGGTTGGAATGAAAAACTGTTTTTT. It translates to CASSFQPGWNEKLFF.

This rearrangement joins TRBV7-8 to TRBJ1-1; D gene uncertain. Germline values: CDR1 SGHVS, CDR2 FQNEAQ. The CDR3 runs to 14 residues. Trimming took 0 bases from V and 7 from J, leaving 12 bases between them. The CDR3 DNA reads TGTGCCAGCAGCTTAGCGCCGGGAAGGATTGAAGCTTTCTTT. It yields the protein CASSLAPGRIEAFF.